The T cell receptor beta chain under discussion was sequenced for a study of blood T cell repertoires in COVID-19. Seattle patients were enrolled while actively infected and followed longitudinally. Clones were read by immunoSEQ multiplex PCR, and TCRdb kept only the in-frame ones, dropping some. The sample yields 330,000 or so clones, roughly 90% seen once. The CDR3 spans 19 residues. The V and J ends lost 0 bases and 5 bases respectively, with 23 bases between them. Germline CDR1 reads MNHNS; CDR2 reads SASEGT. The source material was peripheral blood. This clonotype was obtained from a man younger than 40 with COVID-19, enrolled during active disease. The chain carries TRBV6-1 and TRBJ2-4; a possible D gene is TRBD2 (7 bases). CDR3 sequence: CASSEASQGGLGYQNIQYF. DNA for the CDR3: TGTGCCAGCAGTGAAGCTTCACAGGGAGGGTTGGGGTATCAAAACATTCAGTACTTC.